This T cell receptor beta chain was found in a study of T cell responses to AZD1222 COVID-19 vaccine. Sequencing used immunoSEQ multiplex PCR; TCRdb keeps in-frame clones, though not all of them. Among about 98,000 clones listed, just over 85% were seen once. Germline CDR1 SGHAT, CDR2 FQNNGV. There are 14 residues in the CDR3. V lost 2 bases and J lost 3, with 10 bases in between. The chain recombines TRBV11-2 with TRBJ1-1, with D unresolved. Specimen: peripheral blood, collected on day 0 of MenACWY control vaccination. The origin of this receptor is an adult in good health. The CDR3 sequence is CASSLPGLYTEAFF. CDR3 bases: TGTGCCAGCAGCTTACCGGGCCTATACACTGAAGCTTTCTTT.